The T cell receptor beta chain described here comes from a study of T cell responses to AZD1222 COVID-19 vaccine. Study-level findings and limits: Baseline testing showed seropositivity in only a handful of AZD1222 recipients.

Method: immunoSEQ multiplex PCR; TCRdb's copy keeps in-frame clones and lacks some. The sample holds under 150,000 clones, roughly nine tenths seen once. Comments on this clone: Its specificity is unknown.

Germline CDR1 SGHRS, CDR2 YFSETQ. Between the trimmed V and J ends, which lost 3 bases and 1 base, there was a span of 16 bases. The CDR3 sequence is 16 residues long. This material consisted of peripheral blood, taken on day 0 of AZD1222 vaccination. The sequence derives from an adult in good health. The chain is built from TRBV5-1 and TRBJ1-1, with D perhaps TRBD1 (6 bases). The CDR3 loop is CASSWSGQRKNTEAFF. The CDR3 bases are TGCGCCAGCAGCTGGAGTGGACAGAGAAAGAACACTGAAGCTTTCTTT.